The next 25 T cell receptor beta chains were all read from a single sample in a study of blood T cells in healthy people across ages. Together with a sample-barcoded 5' primer, a J-beta primer mix was included in a second PCR lasting about 7 to 11 cycles. In TCRdb, the 5' RACE reads were re-called with MiXCR into one record per CDR3 protein. There are roughly 800,000 distinct CDR3 sequences in the sample; 36% occur only once, and over 10% lies in the top ten. Sequenced material: blood. The receptors shown here come from a man aged 18 to 29 in good health.

This clonotype was observed a handful of times. The CDR3 DNA reads TGTGCCAGCAGCTTGGAGGGGAAGGGTCAGCCCCAGCATTTT. Amino acid sequence: CASSLEGKGQPQHF. The V gene is TRBV5-6, the J gene TRBJ1-5; a weak D match, TRBD1 (5 bases). CDR1 SGHDT and CDR2 YYEEEE come from the germline V gene. V was shortened by 0 bases and J by 6 bases, with 10 bases between the two germline ends. This CDR3 spans 14 amino acids.

This clonotype came up many times. This chain uses TRBV27 with TRBJ2-7; no definite D call. The CDR3 is 16 amino acids. V gave up 7 bases and J gave up 2 bases, with 21 bases separating them. Germline CDR1 MNHEY, CDR2 SMNVEV (reference sequence). The CDR3, as DNA: TGTGCCAGCAATCCAATAGGGCCATCTTCGCCCTACGAGCAGTACTTC. Protein: CASNPIGPSSPYEQYF.

The sample holds a few counts of this clonotype. V and J are TRBV20-1 and TRBJ2-1; 13 nucleotides align to TRBD2. After removal of 2 bases from V and 6 bases from J, the junction contained 7 bases not matched to a gene. In germline, CDR1 is DFQATT, CDR2 SNEGSKA (reference sequence). This CDR3 spans 16 amino acids. CDR3 protein: CSARPLTSGGANEQFF. In nucleotides, the CDR3 is TGCAGTGCTAGACCTCTTACTAGCGGGGGGGCCAATGAGCAGTTCTTC.

Ten or more counts support this clonotype. The chain is built from TRBV9 and TRBJ2-1; 8 nucleotides agree with TRBD2. Germline trimming cut 3 bases from V and 3 bases from J; bases unmatched to any gene: 8. CDR3 size: 16 residues. Germline loops: CDR1 SGDLS, CDR2 YYNGEE. The CDR3 loop is CASSATPAGGYNEQFF. The DNA for the CDR3 is TGTGCCAGCAGCGCCACCCCGGCGGGGGGCTACAATGAGCAGTTCTTC.

V usage is TRBV4-3 and J usage is TRBJ2-1; D is uncertain. Germline V gene lookup returns CDR1 LGHNA and CDR2 YSLEER. The CDR3 has 16 amino acids. V gave up 0 bases and J gave up 7 bases, with 16 bases separating them. The CDR3 reads CASSQDSATPANEQFF. The CDR3 DNA reads as TGCGCCAGCAGCCAAGATTCGGCCACCCCTGCAAATGAGCAGTTCTTC.

The chain carries TRBV7-2 and TRBJ2-1; 8 positions match TRBD2. Per germline, CDR1 SGHTA and CDR2 FQGNSA. V lost 3 bases and J lost 5; bases outside the gene matches: 6. This CDR3 comprises 15 residues. As DNA, the CDR3 is TGTGCCAGCAGCTTTGTTAGCGGGGCGGACAATGAGCAGTTCTTC. Translating it yields CASSFVSGADNEQFF.

This clonotype occurred a few times. The rearrangement links TRBV6-2 or TRBV6-3 to TRBJ1-1; possible D gene TRBD1, 5 bases. Germline V gene data show CDR1 as MNHEY and CDR2 as SVGEGT. V shed 6 bases and J shed 11 bases, with 25 bases lying between them. The CDR3 length is 15 residues. The CDR3 is CASSYGHGAVRVAFF. In DNA form, the CDR3 reads TGTGCCAGCAGCTACGGACACGGGGCAGTAAGAGTGGCTTTCTTT.

This chain links TRBV18 with TRBJ1-1; 7 bases are shared with TRBD1. Per germline, CDR1 KGHSH and CDR2 LQKENI. V lost 6 bases to trimming and J lost 0 bases; unmatched junction nucleotides: 7. CDR3 size: 15 residues. CDR3 in DNA: TGTGCCAGCTCCAACCAGGGACAGCTGAACACTGAAGCTTTCTTT. It yields the protein CASSNQGQLNTEAFF.

The chain carries TRBV6-6 and TRBJ2-5; no firm D call. Germline CDR1 reads MNHNY; CDR2 reads SVGAGI (reference sequence). The V end was cut by 8 bases, the J end by 11 bases, with 15 bases between. The CDR3 has 11 residues. The CDR3 here is CASALNNEQYF. The CDR3 DNA follows: TGTGCCAGCGCGCTAAACAATGAGCAGTACTTC.

The chain joins TRBV27 to TRBJ2-5, with D possibly being TRBD1 (7 bases). The DNA end is more similar to TRBJ2-7, so the J call may be wrong. Looked up from germline, CDR1 is MNHEY and CDR2 is SMNVEV (reference sequence). There are 15 residues in the CDR3. In nucleotides, the CDR3 is TGTGCCAGCAGTTTCTCCTCCAGGGGGGTGCACGAGCAGTACTTC. It is translated as CASSFSSRGVHEQYF.

The chain couples TRBV20-1 to TRBJ1-5, with TRBD1 as a possible D gene (6 bases). Trimming pared 0 bases from V and 2 bases from J, leaving 11 bases between. The CDR3 consists of 15 residues. The germline gives CDR1 DFQATT, CDR2 SNEGSKA (reference sequence). The CDR3 sequence: CSARESWGRNQPQHF. CDR3 in DNA: TGCAGTGCTAGAGAAAGTTGGGGGCGCAATCAGCCCCAGCATTTT.

As for this clonotype: A much bigger clone sits one base away, suggesting this may be a read error. The chain links TRBV12-3 or TRBV12-4 to TRBJ1-4, with 7 bases identical to TRBD1. V gave up 8 bases and J gave up 5 bases; unmatched junction bases: 8. This CDR3 comprises 14 residues. CDR3 DNA: TGTGCCAGCGGGACCGGGACAGAAAATGAAAAACTGTTTTTT. Its translation: CASGTGTENEKLFF.

The chain employs TRBV7-2 and TRBJ2-7, with D possibly matching TRBD1 (5 bases). The length of the CDR3 is 15 residues. V lost 2 bases and J lost 5, with 16 bases in between. From germline, CDR1 is SGHTA and CDR2 FQGNSA. The CDR3 loop is CASSLWGQRVHEQYF. CDR3 nucleotides: TGTGCCAGCAGCTTATGGGGCCAAAGGGTCCACGAGCAGTACTTC.

The chain employs TRBV4-2 and TRBJ1-4; perhaps TRBD1 as D (5 bases). The CDR3 is 15 residues long. Per the germline V gene, CDR1 is LGHNA and CDR2 is YNFKEQ. Trimming removed 1 base from V and 12 bases from J, with 18 bases in between. The CDR3 DNA reads TGTGCCAGCAGCCAAGCAGGGTTTTTGGGTGTTGAACTGTTTTTT. This gives the protein CASSQAGFLGVELFF.

A word on this clonotype: One junction end disagrees with the germline gene, perhaps due to a read error. J is TRBJ1-6 and V is TRBV6-5; the match to TRBD1 covers 10 bases. CDR1 is MNHEY, CDR2 SVGAGI, per germline. The CDR3 length is 13 residues. The CDR3, as DNA: TGCGCCAGCCAGGGACAGGGGAATTCACCCCCCCACTTT. It codes for CASQGQGNSPPHF.

This clonotype was seen more than once but under ten times. V gene TRBV4-3 combines with J gene TRBJ2-6; D is uncertain. The length of the CDR3 is 18 residues. Looked up from germline, CDR1 is LGHNA and CDR2 is YSLEER. V lost 0 bases to trimming and J lost 0 bases, with 12 bases between them. CDR3 amino acids: CASSQDYLETSGANVLTF. CDR3 coding DNA: TGCGCCAGCAGCCAAGATTATTTAGAGACCTCTGGGGCCAACGTCCTGACTTTC.

With regard to this clonotype: The junction does not match germline at one end; this may be a read error. The CDR3 DNA reads TGTGCCAGCAGCTCCTCTAGCGGGACCACAGAGACGCAGTATTTT. It encodes CASSSSSGTTETQYF. The V and J genes are TRBV7-2 and TRBJ2-3, with 9 bases identical to TRBD2. This CDR3 is built from 15 residues. Germline loops: CDR1 SGHTA, CDR2 FQGNSA.

V is TRBV4-3 and J is TRBJ2-2; tentatively, D is TRBD2 (5 bases). Germline V gives CDR1 LGHNA, CDR2 YSLEER. Trimming cost V 3 bases and J 1 base, with 9 bases left between them. The CDR3 spans 15 residues. The CDR3 here is CASSHNEGNTGELFF. CDR3 sequence (DNA): TGCGCCAGCAGCCACAATGAGGGGAACACCGGGGAGCTGTTTTTT.

The sample holds a few counts of this clonotype. The chain couples TRBV6-5 to TRBJ2-5; TRBD1 matches 9 bases. The V and J ends lost 2 bases and 2 bases, in that order; junction bases with no gene match: 9. CDR1 and CDR2 from the germline V gene are MNHEY and SVGAGI. The CDR3 runs 17 residues. CDR3 coding DNA: TGTGCCAGCAGTTACCCCCTGGACAGGGGCCCACAAGAGACCCAGTACTTC. Its translation is CASSYPLDRGPQETQYF.

The chain links TRBV7-9 to TRBJ2-7, with 7 positions matching TRBD1. J was trimmed by 2 bases and V by 8 bases; bases with no gene match: 6. CDR3 size: 13 residues. Germline loops: CDR1 SEHNR, CDR2 FQNEAQ (reference sequence). The CDR3 nucleotides read TGTGCCAGCCAACAGGGGCAAGCCTACGAGCAGTACTTC. Translated: CASQQGQAYEQYF.

This clonotype was observed a handful of times. This chain joins TRBV20-1 and TRBJ2-1; 7 bases map to TRBD2. Trimming took 0 bases from V and 5 from J; bases not matched to a gene: 7. CDR1 and CDR2 from the germline V gene are DFQATT and SNEGSKA (reference sequence). The CDR3 is made up of 15 amino acids. This chain's CDR3 is CSARDPAGIDNEQFF. CDR3 in DNA: TGCAGTGCTAGAGATCCAGCGGGGATTGACAATGAGCAGTTCTTC.

This sequence joins TRBV5-5 and TRBJ2-1; D remains unclear. V was clipped by 4 bases and J by 5 bases, with 10 bases between them. Looked up from germline, CDR1 is SGHKS and CDR2 is YYEKEE (reference sequence). The CDR3 is made up of 13 amino acids. CDR3 sequence: CASSRRPHNEQFF. In DNA, the CDR3 is TGTGCCAGCAGCAGGCGACCCCACAATGAGCAGTTCTTC.

V and J are TRBV9 and TRBJ2-1; no clear D gene. CDR3 length: 11 residues. The germline CDR1 and CDR2 sequences are SGDLS and YYNGEE. V lost 7 bases and J 7 bases, leaving 9 bases between the germline ends. CDR3 residues: CASGTVNEQFF. CDR3 bases: TGTGCCAGCGGCACGGTAAATGAGCAGTTCTTC.

At least ten counts were recorded for this clonotype. This chain connects TRBV7-6 to TRBJ2-5; the D gene is possibly TRBD2 (6 bases). Trimming removed 2 bases at V and 2 bases at J, with 12 bases between. Germline V CDR1 and CDR2: SGHVS, FNYEAQ. The CDR3 covers 15 residues. Written as DNA, the CDR3 is TGTGCCAGCAGCTTATCGGGGGACTTTCAAGAGACCCAGTACTTC. It specifies CASSLSGDFQETQYF.

The chain uses TRBV5-1 and TRBJ2-2, with D unresolved. Germline V lookup: CDR1 SGHRS, CDR2 YFSETQ. Between the trimmed V and J ends, which lost 3 bases and 8 bases, there was a span of 14 bases. The CDR3 contains 14 residues. In DNA form, the CDR3 reads TGCGCCAGCAGCTCGTCACGGACGGGTGGGGAGCTGTTTTTT. Its translation: CASSSSRTGGELFF.